The clone carrying this T cell receptor (beta chain) was seen once. Libraries were prepared by immunoSEQ multiplex PCR; TCRdb keeps only in-frame clonotypes and omits some of them. The sample has some 80,000 clones; 90% to 95% are singletons. The source of the sample is a study of technical replicates of blood from several donors. V was clipped by 3 bases and J by 6 bases, with 11 bases between them. CDR1 is SQVTM, CDR2 ANQGSEA, per germline. This CDR3 comprises 13 residues. Sample: T cells isolated from PBMCs. The TCR sequence derives from a human donor in good health. V usage is TRBV29-1 and J usage is TRBJ2-2; a weak D match, TRBD2 (5 bases). The CDR3 DNA is TGCAGCGTTGAGCTAGCATTAGCCGGGGAGCTGTTTTTT. It yields the protein CSVELALAGELFF.